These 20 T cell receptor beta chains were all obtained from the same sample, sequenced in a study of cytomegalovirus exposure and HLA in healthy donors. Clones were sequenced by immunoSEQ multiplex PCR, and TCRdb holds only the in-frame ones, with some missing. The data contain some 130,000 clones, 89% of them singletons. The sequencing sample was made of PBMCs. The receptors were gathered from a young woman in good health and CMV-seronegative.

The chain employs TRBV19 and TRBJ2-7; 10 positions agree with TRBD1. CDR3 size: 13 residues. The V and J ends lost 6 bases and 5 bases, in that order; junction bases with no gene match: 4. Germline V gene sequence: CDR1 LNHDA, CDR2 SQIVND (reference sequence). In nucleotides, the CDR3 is TGTGCCAGTAGCGGGACAGGGGCCGACGAGCAGTACTTC. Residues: CASSGTGADEQYF.

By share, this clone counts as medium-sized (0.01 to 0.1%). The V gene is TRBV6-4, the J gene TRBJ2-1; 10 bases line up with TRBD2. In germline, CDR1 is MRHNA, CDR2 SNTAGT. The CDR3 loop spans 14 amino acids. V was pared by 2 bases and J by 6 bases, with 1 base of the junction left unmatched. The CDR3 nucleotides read TGTGCCAGCAGTGACGGACTAGCGGCCAATGAGCAGTTCTTC. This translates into CASSDGLAANEQFF.

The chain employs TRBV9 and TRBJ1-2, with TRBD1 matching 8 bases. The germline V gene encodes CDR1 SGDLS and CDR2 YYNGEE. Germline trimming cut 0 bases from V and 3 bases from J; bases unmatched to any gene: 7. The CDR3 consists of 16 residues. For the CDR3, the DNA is TGTGCCAGCAGCGTAGCGGGACAGGACATATACTATGGCTACACCTTC. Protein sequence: CASSVAGQDIYYGYTF.

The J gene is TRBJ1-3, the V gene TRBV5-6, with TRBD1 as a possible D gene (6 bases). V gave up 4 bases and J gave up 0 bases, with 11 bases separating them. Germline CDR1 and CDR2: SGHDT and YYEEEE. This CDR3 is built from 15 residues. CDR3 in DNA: TGTGCCAGCAGCCTCGGGACACCCTCTGGAAACACCATATATTTT. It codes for CASSLGTPSGNTIYF.

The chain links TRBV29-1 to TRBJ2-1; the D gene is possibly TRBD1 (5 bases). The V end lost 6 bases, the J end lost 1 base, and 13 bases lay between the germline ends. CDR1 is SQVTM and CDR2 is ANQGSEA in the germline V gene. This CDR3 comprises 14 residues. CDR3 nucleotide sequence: TGCAGCGTGCTGGCAAGGGGATCCTACAATGAGCAGTTCTTC. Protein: CSVLARGSYNEQFF.

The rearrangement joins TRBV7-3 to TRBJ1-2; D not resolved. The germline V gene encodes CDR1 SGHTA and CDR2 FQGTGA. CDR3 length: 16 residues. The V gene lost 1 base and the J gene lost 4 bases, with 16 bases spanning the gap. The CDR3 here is CASSLIGGKEPYGYTF. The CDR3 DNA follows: TGTGCCAGCAGCTTAATAGGTGGAAAGGAGCCCTATGGCTACACCTTC. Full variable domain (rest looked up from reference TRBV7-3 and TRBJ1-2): GAGVSQTPSNKVTEKGKYVELRCDPISGHTALYWYRQSLGQGPEFLIYFQGTGAADDSGLPNDRFFAVRPEGSVSTLKIQRTERGDSAVYLCASSLIGGKEPYGYTFGSGTRLTVV.

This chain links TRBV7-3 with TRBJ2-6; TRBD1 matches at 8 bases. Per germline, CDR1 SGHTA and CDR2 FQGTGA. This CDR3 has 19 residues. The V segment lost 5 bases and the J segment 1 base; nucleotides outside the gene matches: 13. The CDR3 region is CASSPKAGTGDSGANVLTF. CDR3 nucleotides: TGTGCCAGCAGCCCCAAAGCCGGGACAGGAGATTCTGGGGCCAACGTCCTGACTTTC. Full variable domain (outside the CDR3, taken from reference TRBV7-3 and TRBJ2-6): GAGVSQTPSNKVTEKGKYVELRCDPISGHTALYWYRQSLGQGPEFLIYFQGTGAADDSGLPNDRFFAVRPEGSVSTLKIQRTERGDSAVYLCASSPKAGTGDSGANVLTFGAGSRLTVL.

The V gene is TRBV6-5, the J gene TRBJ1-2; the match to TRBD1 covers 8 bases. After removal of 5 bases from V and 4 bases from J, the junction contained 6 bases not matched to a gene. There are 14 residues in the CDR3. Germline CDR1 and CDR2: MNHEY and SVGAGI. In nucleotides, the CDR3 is TGTGCCAGCAGTACAGGGGGGGGTCTCTATGGCTACACCTTC. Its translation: CASSTGGGLYGYTF.

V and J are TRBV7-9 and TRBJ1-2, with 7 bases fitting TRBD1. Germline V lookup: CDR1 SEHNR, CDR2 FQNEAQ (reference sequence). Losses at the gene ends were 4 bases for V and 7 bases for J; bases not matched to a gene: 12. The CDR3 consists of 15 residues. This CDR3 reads CASSSRQGFGRGYTF. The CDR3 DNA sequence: TGTGCCAGCAGCTCGAGACAGGGTTTCGGTCGTGGCTACACCTTC.

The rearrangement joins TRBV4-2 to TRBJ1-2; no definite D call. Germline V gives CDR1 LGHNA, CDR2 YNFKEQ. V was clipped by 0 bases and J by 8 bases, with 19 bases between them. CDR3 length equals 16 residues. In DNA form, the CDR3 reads TGTGCCAGCAGCCAAGATCTAACAGCCCAATCATGGGGCTACACCTTC. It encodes CASSQDLTAQSWGYTF.

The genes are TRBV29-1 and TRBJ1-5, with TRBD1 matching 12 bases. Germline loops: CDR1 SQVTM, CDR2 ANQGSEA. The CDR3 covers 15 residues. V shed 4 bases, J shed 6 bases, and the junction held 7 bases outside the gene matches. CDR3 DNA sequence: TGCAGCGTTGGGTCCGGGACAGGGGGCAGTCAGCCCCAGCATTTT. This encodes CSVGSGTGGSQPQHF.

CDR3 in DNA: TGTGCCAGCAGCCGGACAGTGCAAGAGACCCAGTACTTC. This sequence encodes CASSRTVQETQYF. The genes are TRBV27 and TRBJ2-5, with D perhaps matching TRBD1 (6 bases). Germline assignment: CDR1 MNHEY and CDR2 SMNVEV (reference sequence). CDR3 size: 13 residues. The V end was cut by 6 bases, the J end by 2 bases, with 10 bases between.

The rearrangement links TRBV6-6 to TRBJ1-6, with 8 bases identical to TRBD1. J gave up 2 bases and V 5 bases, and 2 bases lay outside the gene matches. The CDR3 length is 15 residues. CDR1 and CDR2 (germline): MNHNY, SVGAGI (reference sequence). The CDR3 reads CASSPGQAYNSPLHF. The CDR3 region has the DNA TGTGCCAGCAGTCCGGGACAGGCCTATAATTCACCCCTCCACTTT.

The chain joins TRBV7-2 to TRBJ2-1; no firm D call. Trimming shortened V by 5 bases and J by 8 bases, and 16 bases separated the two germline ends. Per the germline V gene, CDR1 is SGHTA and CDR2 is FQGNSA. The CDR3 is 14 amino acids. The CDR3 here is CASSPGGILDEQFF. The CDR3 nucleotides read TGTGCCAGCAGCCCCGGCGGTATCCTTGATGAGCAGTTCTTC.

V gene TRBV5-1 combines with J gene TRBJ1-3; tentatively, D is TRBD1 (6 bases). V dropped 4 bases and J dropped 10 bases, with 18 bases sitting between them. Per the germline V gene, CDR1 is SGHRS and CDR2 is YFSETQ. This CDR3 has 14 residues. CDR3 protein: CASSPDRRGWTIYF. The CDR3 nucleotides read TGCGCCAGCAGCCCAGACAGAAGGGGGTGGACCATATATTTT.

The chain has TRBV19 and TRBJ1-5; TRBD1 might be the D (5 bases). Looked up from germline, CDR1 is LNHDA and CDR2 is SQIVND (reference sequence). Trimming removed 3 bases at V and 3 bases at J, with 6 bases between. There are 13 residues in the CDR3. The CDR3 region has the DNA TGTGCCAGTAGTATGGGACTCAATCAGCCCCAGCATTTT. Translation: CASSMGLNQPQHF.

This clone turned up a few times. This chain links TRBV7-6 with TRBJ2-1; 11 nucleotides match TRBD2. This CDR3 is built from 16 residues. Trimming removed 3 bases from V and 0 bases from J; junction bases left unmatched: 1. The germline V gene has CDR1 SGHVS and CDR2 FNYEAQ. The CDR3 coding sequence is TGTGCCAGCAGCTTGGGACTAGCGGACTCCTACAATGAGCAGTTCTTC. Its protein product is CASSLGLADSYNEQFF.

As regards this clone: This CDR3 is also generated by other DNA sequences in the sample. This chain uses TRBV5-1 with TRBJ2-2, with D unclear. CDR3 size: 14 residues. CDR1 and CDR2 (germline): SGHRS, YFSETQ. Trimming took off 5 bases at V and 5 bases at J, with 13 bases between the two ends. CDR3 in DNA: TGCGCCAGCAGTCTCGAACAGACAACCGGGGAGCTGTTTTTT. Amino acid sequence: CASSLEQTTGELFF.

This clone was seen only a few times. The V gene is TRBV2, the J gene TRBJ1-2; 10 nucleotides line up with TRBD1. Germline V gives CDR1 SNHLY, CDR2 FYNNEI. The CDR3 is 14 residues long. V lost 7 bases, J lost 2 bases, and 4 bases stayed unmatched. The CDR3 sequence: CASTWDRGNYGYTF. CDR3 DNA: TGTGCCAGCACCTGGGACAGGGGCAACTATGGCTACACCTTC.

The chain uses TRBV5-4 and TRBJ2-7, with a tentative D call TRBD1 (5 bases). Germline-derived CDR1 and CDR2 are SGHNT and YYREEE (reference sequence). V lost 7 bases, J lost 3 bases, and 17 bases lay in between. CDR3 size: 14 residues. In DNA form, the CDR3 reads TGTGCCAGCTCCCCTACCCAGGGTGGCTACGAGCAGTACTTC. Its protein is CASSPTQGGYEQYF.